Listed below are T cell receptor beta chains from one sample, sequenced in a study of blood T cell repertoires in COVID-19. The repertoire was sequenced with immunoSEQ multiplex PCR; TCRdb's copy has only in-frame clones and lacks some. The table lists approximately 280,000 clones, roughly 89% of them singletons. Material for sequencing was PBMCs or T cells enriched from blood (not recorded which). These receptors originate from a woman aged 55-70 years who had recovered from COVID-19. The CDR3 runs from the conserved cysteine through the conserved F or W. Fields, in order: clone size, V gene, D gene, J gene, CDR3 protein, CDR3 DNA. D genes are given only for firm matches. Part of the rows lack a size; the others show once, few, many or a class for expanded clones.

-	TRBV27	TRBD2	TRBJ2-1	CASREIAGVGNEQFF	TGTGCCAGCAGAGAGATAGCGGGAGTGGGGAATGAGCAGTTCTTC
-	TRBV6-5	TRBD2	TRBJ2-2	CASSYVASGRWELFF	TGTGCCAGCAGTTACGTGGCTAGCGGGCGTTGGGAGCTGTTTTTT
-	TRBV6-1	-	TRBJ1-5	CASSESGVQPQHF	TGTGCCAGCAGTGAATCGGGGGTTCAGCCCCAGCATTTT
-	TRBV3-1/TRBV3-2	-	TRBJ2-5	CASSQVGVVDQETQYF	TGTGCCAGCAGCCAAGTCGGAGTGGTGGACCAAGAGACCCAGTACTTC
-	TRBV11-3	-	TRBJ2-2	CASSLTADTGELFF	TGTGCCAGCAGCTTAACGGCGGACACCGGGGAGCTGTTTTTT
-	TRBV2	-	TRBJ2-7	CASSVGAYEQYF	TGTGCCAGCTCCGTGGGAGCATACGAGCAGTACTTC
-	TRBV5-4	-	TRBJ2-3	CASSAQIDTQYF	TGTGCCAGCAGCGCCCAGATAGATACGCAGTATTTT
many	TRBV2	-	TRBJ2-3	CASSPRLGGTDTQYF	TGTGCCAGCAGTCCTCGACTAGGGGGCACAGATACGCAGTATTTT
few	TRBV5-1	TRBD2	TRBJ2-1	CASRSGTSSQSSYNEQFF	TGCGCCAGCAGGTCCGGGACTAGCAGTCAGAGCTCCTACAATGAGCAGTTCTTC
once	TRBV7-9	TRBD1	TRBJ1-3	CASSGGQIGNTIYF	TGTGCCAGCAGCGGGGGACAGATAGGAAACACCATATATTTT
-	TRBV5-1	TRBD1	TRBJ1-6	CASSPQGAVSYNSPLHF	TGCGCCAGCAGCCCACAGGGGGCGGTATCCTATAATTCACCCCTCCACTTT
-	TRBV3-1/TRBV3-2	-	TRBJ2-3	CASSSVLDTQYF	TGTGCCAGCAGCTCGGTATTAGATACGCAGTATTTT
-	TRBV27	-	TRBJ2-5	CASSRLGTRETQYF	TGTGCCAGCAGTAGACTAGGAACTCGAGAGACCCAGTACTTC
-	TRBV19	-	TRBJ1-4	CASLDGGLNEKLFF	TGTGCCAGTCTCGACGGCGGATTAAATGAAAAACTGTTTTTT
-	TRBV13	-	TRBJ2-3	CASSRQGGYLDTQYF	TGTGCCAGCAGCCGACAAGGGGGTTATTTGGATACGCAGTATTTT
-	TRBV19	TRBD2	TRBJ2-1	CASSIGTSGGASVREQFF	TGTGCCAGTAGTATAGGGACTAGCGGGGGGGCATCAGTTAGGGAGCAGTTCTTC
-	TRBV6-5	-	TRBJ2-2	CASSRSTGELFF	TGTGCCAGCAGTCGCAGTACCGGGGAGCTGTTTTTT
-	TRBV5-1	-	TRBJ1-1	CASSEGGANTEAFF	TGCGCCAGCAGCGAAGGGGGGGCGAACACTGAAGCTTTCTTT
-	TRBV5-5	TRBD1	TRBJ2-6	CASSFRDRGNDVLTF	TGTGCCAGCAGCTTCCGGGACAGGGGGAACGACGTCCTGACTTTC
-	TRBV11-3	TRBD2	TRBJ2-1	CASSLGPGGAGNEQFF	TGTGCCAGCAGCTTAGGACCCGGGGGGGCTGGGAATGAGCAGTTCTTC
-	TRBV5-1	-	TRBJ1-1	CASSNHRGGPTEAFF	TGCGCCAGCAGCAACCACCGCGGGGGTCCCACTGAAGCTTTCTTT
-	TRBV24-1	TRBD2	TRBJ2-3	CATSDLLGGAADTQYF	TGTGCCACCAGTGATTTGCTCGGGGGGGCGGCAGATACGCAGTATTTT
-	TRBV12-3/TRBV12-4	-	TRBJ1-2	CASTYNRVSGYTF	TGTGCCAGCACTTACAACAGGGTTTCTGGCTACACCTTC
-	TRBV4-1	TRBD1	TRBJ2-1	CASSPNAQGYPYNEQFF	TGCGCCAGCAGCCCCAATGCACAGGGGTACCCCTACAATGAGCAGTTCTTC
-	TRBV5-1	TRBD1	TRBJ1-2	CASSLELGQGNYGYTF	TGCGCCAGCAGCTTGGAATTGGGACAGGGTAACTATGGCTACACCTTC
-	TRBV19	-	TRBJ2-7	CASRQSPNSYEQYF	TGTGCCAGCCGACAGAGCCCGAACTCCTACGAGCAGTACTTC
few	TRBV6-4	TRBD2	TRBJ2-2	CASQRVGGTGELFF	TGTGCCAGCCAAAGAGTCGGGGGGACCGGGGAGCTGTTTTTT
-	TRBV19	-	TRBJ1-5	CASSIGLDSNQPQHF	TGTGCCAGTAGTATTGGCCTTGATAGCAATCAGCCCCAGCATTTT
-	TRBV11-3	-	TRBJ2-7	CASSLQGTLYEQYF	TGTGCCAGCAGCCTCCAGGGTACCCTCTACGAGCAGTACTTC